Included here is one T cell receptor beta chain sequence, with context. Repertoires were generated with immunoSEQ multiplex PCR, while TCRdb's copy carries only in-frame clones and drops some. The repertoire holds about 180,000 clones, 85% to 95% seen once, with about 1.4% in the top ten. The sample originates from a study of control samples from healthy donors and cancer patients. This TCR was sampled from a man aged 25-45 years in good health. The sample was blood.

The CDR3 DNA reads as TGTGCCAGCAGCTTAGCGGGGGATTACCCCTACGAGCAGTACTTC. This translates into CASSLAGDYPYEQYF. The chain recombines TRBV7-2 with TRBJ2-7; D could derive from TRBD1 or TRBD2 (5 bases each). V lost 0 bases, J lost 2 bases, and 11 bases lay in between. The CDR3 contains 15 residues. Germline CDR1 is SGHTA and CDR2 is FQGNSA.